These 26 T cell receptor beta chains came from one sample sequenced in a study of OX40 agonist ivuxolimab in advanced cancers. The repertoire was sequenced with immunoSEQ multiplex PCR; TCRdb's copy has only in-frame clones and lacks some. The table shows tens of thousands of clones, with 90% occurring only once. The sequenced sample was CD4+ or CD8+ T cells sorted from blood, obtained in a trial of the OX40 agonist ivuxolimab. The source is an adult with an advanced solid tumor such as melanoma, head and neck, liver or kidney cancer.

The V gene is TRBV4-1, the J gene TRBJ2-7, with 7 bases lining up with TRBD2. The CDR3 extends over 13 amino acids. Germline V gene sequence: CDR1 MGHRA, CDR2 YSYEKL. V lost 5 bases and J lost 0; bases outside the gene matches: 1. The CDR3 DNA reads TGCGCCAGCAGCAGCGGGACCTCCTACGAGCAGTACTTC. Encoded protein: CASSSGTSYEQYF.

This chain connects TRBV10-1 to TRBJ2-7; D tentatively fits TRBD1 or TRBD2 (5 bases each). Per the germline V gene, CDR1 is WNHNN and CDR2 is SYGVQD (reference sequence). The V end lost 4 bases, the J end lost 12 bases, and 19 bases lay between the germline ends. This CDR3 comprises 13 residues. The DNA for the CDR3 is TGCGCCAGCAGTGGATCCGGGGCCGCCGAACTGTACTTC. Protein: CASSGSGAAELYF.

The V gene is TRBV6-6, the J gene TRBJ2-2; 7 nucleotides align to TRBD2. The CDR3 is made up of 14 amino acids. The germline CDR1 and CDR2 sequences are MNHNY and SVGAGI (reference sequence). With 2 bases clipped from V and 3 bases from J, the junction kept 0 bases outside the gene matches. The CDR3 protein is CASSYGRDTGELFF. The CDR3 DNA sequence: TGTGCCAGCAGTTACGGGAGGGACACCGGGGAGCTGTTTTTT.

This chain links TRBV27 with TRBJ1-6; D gene uncertain. The length of the CDR3 is 14 residues. Trimming took 5 bases from V and 3 from J, leaving 8 bases between them. CDR1 is MNHEY and CDR2 is SMNVEV in the germline V gene (reference sequence). CDR3 protein: CASSVGFYNSPLHF. CDR3 nucleotide sequence: TGTGCCAGCAGTGTGGGTTTCTATAATTCACCCCTCCACTTT.

This sequence joins TRBV6-5 and TRBJ2-7; no clear D. Germline V gene data show CDR1 as MNHEY and CDR2 as SVGAGI. With 6 bases removed from V and 2 bases from J, the gap between germline ends came to 8 bases. The CDR3 contains 12 residues. CDR3 DNA: TGTGCCAGCAGCCCTGGAACCTACGAGCAGTACTTC. Protein product: CASSPGTYEQYF.

Remarks on this clone: A much larger clone differs from this one at a single base, so this may be a read error. The rearrangement uses TRBV27 and TRBJ1-2; the D gene is possibly TRBD1 (5 bases). CDR3 length equals 15 residues. Germline V gene data show CDR1 as MNHEY and CDR2 as SMNVEV (reference sequence). CDR3 residues: CTSSFGTERGYGYTF. In DNA form, the CDR3 reads TGTACCAGCAGTTTCGGGACGGAACGGGGATATGGCTACACCTTC.

V gene TRBV29-1 combines with J gene TRBJ2-1, with D tentatively TRBD2 (6 bases). The CDR3 extends over 14 amino acids. Looked up from germline, CDR1 is SQVTM and CDR2 is ANQGSEA. V was trimmed by 7 bases and J by 8 bases, leaving 21 bases between them. CDR3 in DNA: TGCAGCGGGGTGCTCCCAGGCGGGATTGATGAGCAGTTCTTC. Translated: CSGVLPGGIDEQFF.

The V and J genes are TRBV7-9 and TRBJ2-7; 8 nucleotides line up with TRBD2. V was pared by 4 bases and J by 2 bases, with 7 bases of the junction left unmatched. Per the germline V gene, CDR1 is SEHNR and CDR2 is FQNEAQ (reference sequence). This CDR3 is built from 15 residues. In DNA form, the CDR3 reads TGTGCCAGCAGCTCGCCGGGGGGGGTGACCTACGAGCAGTACTTC. Protein sequence: CASSSPGGVTYEQYF.

The genes are TRBV5-4 and TRBJ2-1; 7 nucleotides match TRBD2. The CDR3 length is 12 residues. The trim removed 4 bases at V and 8 bases at J, leaving 3 bases unmatched. Germline V lookup: CDR1 SGHNT, CDR2 YYREEE (reference sequence). CDR3 sequence (DNA): TGTGCCAGCAGCCAGACTAGCTATGAGCAGTTCTTC. Translating gives CASSQTSYEQFF.

This clone was detected only once. One junction end does not reproduce the germline sequence, and a read error may be involved. The chain is built from TRBV7-7 and TRBJ2-1, with TRBD1 identical over 12 bases. Germline V gene data show CDR1 as SSHAT and CDR2 as FNYEAQ (reference sequence). The CDR3 runs to 17 residues. The DNA of the CDR3 is TGTGCTAGCAGCTTAGGGGGACAGGGGGCTCGGGTGGATGAGCAGTTCTTC. This gives the protein CASSLGGQGARVDEQFF.

The genes are TRBV11-1 and TRBJ2-2; 7 bases align to TRBD1. The CDR3 totals 13 residues. The germline CDR1 and CDR2 sequences are SGHAT and FQDESV (reference sequence). The V and J ends lost 5 bases and 6 bases, in that order; junction bases with no gene match: 3. In nucleotides, the CDR3 is TGTGCCAGCAGCGAACAGGGGTCCGGGGAGCTGTTTTTT. Amino acid sequence: CASSEQGSGELFF.

The CDR3 protein is CASSQWHADTQYF. CDR3 nucleotide sequence: TGCGCCAGCAGCCAATGGCACGCGGATACGCAGTATTTT. This chain uses TRBV4-1 with TRBJ2-3; unclear D gene. CDR3 length equals 13 residues. Germline values: CDR1 MGHRA, CDR2 YSYEKL. V was shortened by 2 bases and J by 6 bases, with 9 bases between the two germline ends.

This clone is a singleton in its sample. V is TRBV7-9 and J is TRBJ1-2; the D is unclear. CDR1 is SEHNR and CDR2 is FQNEAQ in the germline V gene (reference sequence). The CDR3 loop spans 14 amino acids. V was shortened by 0 bases and J by 4 bases, with 9 bases between the two germline ends. The DNA for the CDR3 is TGTGCCAGCAGCTTAGCGGGCCGGAGCTATGGCTACACCTTC. As protein: CASSLAGRSYGYTF.

A few counts support this clone. The genes are TRBV5-4 and TRBJ2-3, with 7 bases identical to TRBD2. The length of the CDR3 is 16 residues. The V segment lost 6 bases and the J segment 0 bases; nucleotides outside the gene matches: 10. From germline, CDR1 is SGHNT and CDR2 YYREEE (reference sequence). This chain's CDR3 is CASTRRLAASTDTQYF. The CDR3 DNA is TGTGCCAGCACCAGGAGGCTAGCGGCTAGCACAGATACGCAGTATTTT.

V gene TRBV7-9 combines with J gene TRBJ2-7; the D is unclear. The CDR3 consists of 13 residues. Trimming stripped 4 bases from V and 4 bases from J, with 11 bases between. Germline V gene sequence: CDR1 SEHNR, CDR2 FQNEAQ (reference sequence). The CDR3 DNA sequence: TGTGCCAGCAGCTCAGAGAAGTTTTACGAGCAGTACTTC. Translated, it gives CASSSEKFYEQYF. The entire variable domain, with the rest obtained from reference TRBV7-9 and TRBJ2-7, is as follows: DTGVSQNPRHKITKRGQNVTFRCDPISEHNRLYWYRQTLGQGPEFLTYFQNEAQLEKSRLLSDRFSAERPKGSFSTLEIQRTEQGDSAMYLCASSSEKFYEQYFGPGTRLTVT.

In its sample, this clone was seen once. The rearrangement links TRBV27 to TRBJ2-5; D gene ambiguous. V lost 6 bases and J 5 bases, leaving 25 bases between the germline ends. CDR3 length: 17 residues. In germline, CDR1 is MNHEY, CDR2 SMNVEV (reference sequence). The CDR3 sequence: CASSTPGFPKIWETQYF. The CDR3 DNA is TGTGCCAGCAGCACCCCCGGGTTCCCGAAAATCTGGGAGACCCAGTACTTC.

This chain joins TRBV30 and TRBJ2-2; no definite D call. There are 13 residues in the CDR3. Germline V gene data show CDR1 as GTSNPN and CDR2 as SVGIG (reference sequence). V lost 0 bases, J lost 6 bases, and 8 bases lay in between. The CDR3 DNA sequence: TGTGCCTGGAGTGTAAATCCTTCCGGGGAGCTGTTTTTT. Translated: CAWSVNPSGELFF.

This clone was recorded only once. The V gene is TRBV6-1, the J gene TRBJ1-1; D ambiguous. CDR1 and CDR2 (germline): MNHNS, SASEGT. The CDR3 covers 15 residues. Trimming left V 5 bases short and J 7 bases short, with 20 bases between. The CDR3 region is CASSLLTGGTGEAFF. The CDR3 nucleotides are TGTGCCAGCAGTCTGCTAACGGGAGGAACGGGTGAAGCTTTCTTT.

The CDR3 loop is CAWSSAGTANEKLFF. Written as DNA, the CDR3 is TGTGCCTGGAGCTCCGCCGGGACAGCTAATGAAAAACTGTTTTTT. The gene calls are TRBV30 and TRBJ1-4, with 7 bases lining up with TRBD1. CDR1 and CDR2 (germline): GTSNPN, SVGIG (reference sequence). V shed 3 bases and J 3 bases; nucleotides not matched to a gene: 7. The CDR3 covers 15 residues.

The genes are TRBV30 and TRBJ1-4; tentative D call: TRBD1 (6 bases). Trimming stripped 2 bases from V and 13 bases from J, with 17 bases between. Germline-derived CDR1 and CDR2 are GTSNPN and SVGIG (reference sequence). This CDR3 has 13 residues. Here the CDR3 reads CAWSLQGRGRLFF. CDR3 nucleotides: TGTGCCTGGAGTTTACAGGGTAGGGGGAGACTGTTTTTT.

This chain connects TRBV2 to TRBJ2-5, with D perhaps TRBD1 (6 bases). Trimming left V 10 bases short and J 3 bases short, with 9 bases between. Germline-derived CDR1 and CDR2 are SNHLY and FYNNEI. This CDR3 is built from 11 residues. The CDR3 spells CANNREETQYF. CDR3 bases: TGTGCCAACAACAGGGAAGAGACCCAGTACTTC.

The V gene is TRBV27, the J gene TRBJ2-1; D may be TRBD1 (5 bases). CDR1 is MNHEY and CDR2 is SMNVEV in the germline V gene (reference sequence). Trimming left V 5 bases short and J 4 bases short, with 12 bases between. The CDR3 consists of 14 residues. The CDR3: CASSPSAGYNEQFF. CDR3 coding DNA: TGTGCCAGCAGTCCCTCGGCAGGGTACAATGAGCAGTTCTTC.

The chain carries TRBV29-1 and TRBJ1-2, with D possibly being TRBD1 (5 bases). The CDR3 covers 12 residues. V shed 3 bases and J shed 8 bases, with 13 bases lying between them. CDR1 is SQVTM, CDR2 ANQGSEA, per germline. The CDR3 protein is CSVEARAAGYTF. Here the CDR3 DNA reads TGCAGCGTTGAGGCCAGGGCGGCGGGCTACACCTTC.

This chain joins TRBV4-1 and TRBJ2-5; possibly TRBD1 or TRBD2 for D (6 bases each). This CDR3 comprises 16 residues. Deletions cut 4 bases from V and 3 bases from J, with 18 bases between. The V gene's germline CDR1 is MGHRA and CDR2 YSYEKL. As DNA, the CDR3 is TGCGCCAGCAGCCCGTTAGCGAGGAGGGGGAAAGAGACCCAGTACTTC. Translation: CASSPLARRGKETQYF.

V usage is TRBV7-9 and J usage is TRBJ2-2, with TRBD2 as a possible D gene (7 bases). Trimming took off 4 bases at V and 10 bases at J, with 22 bases between the two ends. CDR3 length: 16 amino acids. The germline gives CDR1 SEHNR, CDR2 FQNEAQ (reference sequence). The CDR3 protein is CASSWGGGPASEELFF. The CDR3, as DNA: TGTGCCAGCAGCTGGGGGGGCGGGCCTGCTTCAGAGGAGCTGTTTTTT.

The J gene is TRBJ2-5, the V gene TRBV5-1; D is perhaps TRBD1 or TRBD2 (5 bases each). The CDR3 sequence is 15 residues long. The V gene's germline CDR1 is SGHRS and CDR2 YFSETQ. Trimming stripped 2 bases from V and 4 bases from J, with 15 bases between. The CDR3 sequence: CASSFGQGDPETQYF. For the CDR3, the DNA is TGCGCCAGCAGCTTCGGGCAGGGAGACCCAGAGACCCAGTACTTC.